Each of the 21 T cell receptor beta chains below was sequenced from the same sample in a study of blood T cell repertoires in COVID-19. This table comes from immunoSEQ multiplex PCR, and its TCRdb copy is limited to in-frame clones, with some not included. Of 150,000 to 200,000 clones in the sample, 70% to 80% were seen once. Specimen: peripheral blood. These receptors came from a man aged 60 to 75 with acute or convalescent COVID-19.

This clone was found a few times. The chain combines TRBV7-2 with TRBJ1-6; 9 bases align to TRBD1. Unmatched junction bases numbered 7, after V lost 1 base and J lost 9 bases. Germline CDR1 is SGHTA and CDR2 is FQGNSA. This CDR3 has 16 residues. CDR3 residues: CASSLEPGQGSSPLHF. The DNA of the CDR3 is TGTGCCAGCAGCTTAGAACCGGGACAGGGAAGTTCACCCCTCCACTTT. The whole variable domain, filled in from reference TRBV7-2 and TRBJ1-6, reads GAGVSQSPSNKVTEKGKDVELRCDPISGHTALYWYRQSLGQGLEFLIYFQGNSAPDKSGLPSDRFSAERTGGSVSTLTIQRTQQEDSAVYLCASSLEPGQGSSPLHFGNGTRLTVT.

This sequence joins TRBV7-7 and TRBJ2-5, with 7 bases matching TRBD2. From germline, CDR1 is SSHAT and CDR2 FNYEAQ (reference sequence). Losses at the gene ends were 5 bases for V and 3 bases for J; bases not matched to a gene: 6. The CDR3 runs to 14 residues. Written as DNA, the CDR3 is TGTGCCAGCAGCGTATCCGGGACTAAAGAGACCCAGTACTTC. This encodes CASSVSGTKETQYF.

The gene calls are TRBV2 and TRBJ2-3; TRBD2 matches at 9 bases. The CDR3 extends over 15 amino acids. CDR1 SNHLY and CDR2 FYNNEI come from the germline V gene. Unmatched junction bases numbered 10, after V lost 9 bases and J lost 3 bases. Here the CDR3 reads CASVWLAGQTDTQYF. The CDR3 DNA follows: TGTGCCAGTGTATGGCTAGCGGGGCAGACAGATACGCAGTATTTT.

Only a few counts were recorded for this clone. The chain joins TRBV5-1 to TRBJ1-1; perhaps TRBD1 as D (5 bases). CDR3 length: 14 amino acids. Germline V CDR1 and CDR2: SGHRS, YFSETQ. The germline V and J ends were trimmed by 4 bases and 10 bases, with 20 bases remaining between them. The CDR3 sequence is CASSATLDKGVAFF. DNA for the CDR3: TGCGCCAGCAGCGCCACTTTGGACAAAGGAGTAGCTTTCTTT.

The chain links TRBV7-2 to TRBJ1-2; D is unresolved. The V and J ends lost 6 bases and 7 bases respectively, with 12 bases between them. This CDR3 region has 12 residues. Looked up from germline, CDR1 is SGHTA and CDR2 is FQGNSA. The CDR3 reads CASSRQSGGYTF. The DNA of the CDR3 is TGTGCCAGCAGTCGTCAATCGGGTGGCTACACCTTC.

The chain joins TRBV6-5 to TRBJ2-3, with 9 bases lining up with TRBD1. The CDR3 is 15 residues long. Germline V gives CDR1 MNHEY, CDR2 SVGAGI. The ends lost 4 bases at V and 5 bases at J; junction bases unmatched: 7. The CDR3 DNA reads as TGTGCCAGCAGTTCACAGGGGGCTTCAGGAGATACGCAGTATTTT. Encoded protein: CASSSQGASGDTQYF.

The V call is TRBV27, the J call TRBJ1-6; a possible D gene is TRBD1 (5 bases). This CDR3 is 13 amino acids long. Germline V lookup: CDR1 MNHEY, CDR2 SMNVEV (reference sequence). V was pared by 3 bases and J by 9 bases, with 9 bases between. CDR3 amino acids: CASSFGQSSPLHF. The DNA of the CDR3 is TGTGCCAGCAGTTTTGGACAATCTTCACCCCTCCACTTT.

J is TRBJ2-3 and V is TRBV24-1; 9 positions match TRBD2. With V trimmed by 5 bases and J by 5 bases, 13 bases remained unmatched. The germline V gene has CDR1 KGHDR and CDR2 SFDVKD. This CDR3 has 17 amino acids. The CDR3 DNA reads TGTGCCACCAGTGCCCCGCGGCGGGGGGGGAGGAGAGATACGCAGTATTTT. Protein: CATSAPRRGGRRDTQYF.

The chain carries TRBV2 and TRBJ2-7; D perhaps matches TRBD1 (6 bases). Germline V gene sequence: CDR1 SNHLY, CDR2 FYNNEI. Trimming took off 2 bases at V and 3 bases at J, with 17 bases between the two ends. The CDR3 is 16 residues long. The DNA for the CDR3 is TGTGCCAGCAGTGAATTGGCCTTTGTACAGGGCTACGAGCAGTACTTC. It specifies CASSELAFVQGYEQYF.

The V gene is TRBV3-1 (or the pseudogene TRBV3-2), the J gene TRBJ2-7; TRBD1 matches at 7 bases. Trimming cost V 0 bases and J 0 bases; bases outside gene matches: 5. Germline assignment: CDR1 LGHDT and CDR2 YNNKEL (reference sequence). The CDR3 is 16 residues long. The CDR3 is CASSQDLGTDSYEQYF. CDR3 sequence (DNA): TGTGCCAGCAGCCAAGATTTGGGGACAGACTCCTACGAGCAGTACTTC.

This clone has only a few counts. The gene calls are TRBV5-1 and TRBJ1-1, with 8 bases lining up with TRBD1. V dropped 4 bases and J dropped 11; count of bases not matched to a gene: 10. The germline V gene encodes CDR1 SGHRS and CDR2 YFSETQ. The CDR3 has 13 amino acids. Here the CDR3 DNA reads TGCGCCAGCAGCCCGTTTCAGGGGGCAGTCGCTTTCTTT. This codes for CASSPFQGAVAFF.

The V and J genes are TRBV29-1 and TRBJ1-5, with D possibly being TRBD1 (6 bases). The germline V and J ends were trimmed by 3 bases and 3 bases, with 21 bases remaining between them. The CDR3 has 17 residues. Germline CDR1 and CDR2: SQVTM and ANQGSEA. The CDR3 spells CSVDVGGGWGLNQPQHF. CDR3 DNA: TGCAGCGTTGATGTAGGGGGGGGTTGGGGTCTCAATCAGCCCCAGCATTTT. Complete variable domain (other parts from reference TRBV29-1 and TRBJ1-5): SAVISQKPSRDICQRGTSLTIQCQVDSQVTMMFWYRQQPGQSLTLIATANQGSEATYESGFVIDKFPISRPNLTFSTLTVSNMSPEDSSIYLCSVDVGGGWGLNQPQHFGDGTRLSIL.

The rearrangement links TRBV10-3 to TRBJ1-2; tentative D call: TRBD1 (6 bases). This CDR3 contains 12 residues. Germline lookup yields CDR1 ENHRY and CDR2 SYGVKD. The V and J ends lost 10 bases and 7 bases respectively, with 16 bases between them. CDR3 region: CATGLQGFGYTF. For the CDR3, the DNA is TGTGCCACGGGGCTTCAGGGGTTTGGCTACACCTTC.

This rearrangement joins TRBV19 to TRBJ1-5; D is perhaps TRBD1 (5 bases). Trimming shortened V by 7 bases and J by 11 bases, and 15 bases separated the two germline ends. CDR3 length: 12 amino acids. Germline lookup yields CDR1 LNHDA and CDR2 SQIVND (reference sequence). The chain's CDR3 is CASTTEGRTQHF. The CDR3 nucleotides are TGTGCCAGTACCACCGAGGGGAGGACCCAGCATTTT.

The chain is built from TRBV7-9 and TRBJ2-7; D is unclear. V was pared by 2 bases and J by 6 bases, with 8 bases between. CDR3 length equals 12 residues. Germline values: CDR1 SEHNR, CDR2 FQNEAQ (reference sequence). The CDR3 sequence is CASSLSSPEQYF. The CDR3 nucleotides are TGTGCCAGCAGCTTAAGCTCACCCGAGCAGTACTTC.

This clone has just a few counts. The chain recombines TRBV6-6 with TRBJ2-7; a weak D match, TRBD2 (7 bases). In germline, CDR1 is MNHNY, CDR2 SVGAGI (reference sequence). This CDR3 has 16 residues. Trimming pared 7 bases from V and 0 bases from J, leaving 19 bases between. The CDR3: CASNNPGGASSYEQYF. CDR3 nucleotide sequence: TGTGCCAGCAACAATCCGGGGGGCGCTAGCTCCTACGAGCAGTACTTC.

This sequence joins TRBV5-1 and TRBJ1-5, with unresolved D. Trimming took 0 bases from V and 4 from J, leaving 5 bases between them. CDR1 is SGHRS and CDR2 is YFSETQ in the germline V gene. The CDR3 loop spans 13 amino acids. CDR3 DNA: TGCGCCAGCAGCTTGGATTTAAATCAGCCCCAGCATTTT. Translated, it gives CASSLDLNQPQHF.

The chain has TRBV7-2 and TRBJ2-3; 8 nucleotides align to TRBD2. Germline CDR1 SGHTA, CDR2 FQGNSA. The CDR3 is 15 amino acids. V lost 5 bases, J lost 6 bases, and 10 bases stayed unmatched. CDR3 loop: CASSPRGALGDTQYF. The CDR3 DNA reads as TGTGCCAGCAGCCCGCGGGGGGCCCTAGGGGATACGCAGTATTTT.

CDR3 amino acids: CASSFVTNTGELFF. CDR3 nucleotide sequence: TGTGCCAGCAGCTTTGTAACGAACACCGGGGAGCTGTTTTTT. The rearrangement uses TRBV7-9 and TRBJ2-2; no firm D call. V was pared by 3 bases and J by 0 bases, with 5 bases between. Germline loops: CDR1 SEHNR, CDR2 FQNEAQ (reference sequence). The CDR3 has 14 residues.

This chain links TRBV5-4 with TRBJ2-5; 8 nucleotides align to TRBD2. CDR3 length: 16 residues. After removal of 1 base from V and 2 bases from J, the junction contained 7 bases not matched to a gene. The germline CDR1 and CDR2 sequences are SGHNT and YYREEE (reference sequence). The CDR3 region has the DNA TGTGCCAGCAGCTTGTTAGCGGGGAGATCTCAAGAGACCCAGTACTTC. Residues: CASSLLAGRSQETQYF. Using reference TRBV5-4 and TRBJ2-5 for the parts outside the CDR3, the full variable domain is ETGVTQSPTHLIKTRGQQVTLRCSSQSGHNTVSWYQQALGQGPQFIFQYYREEENGRGNFPPRFSGLQFPNYSSELNVNALELDDSALYLCASSLLAGRSQETQYFGPGTRLLVL.

The chain employs TRBV6-2 or TRBV6-3 and TRBJ2-2; TRBD1 matches at 9 bases. J gave up 4 bases and V 5 bases, and 5 bases lay outside the gene matches. The CDR3 extends over 15 amino acids. Per the germline V gene, CDR1 is MNHEY and CDR2 is SVGEGT. The CDR3 DNA is TGTGCCAGCAGTCAAGACAGGGGGGTCACCGGGGAGCTGTTTTTT. Protein: CASSQDRGVTGELFF.